This TCR beta chain was observed in a study of blood T cells in healthy people across ages. Using a J-beta primer mix together with a sample-barcoded 5' primer, a second PCR was run for 7 to 11 cycles. TCRdb independently ran MiXCR on the 5' RACE reads; one entry per CDR3 protein. The sample lists around 1,600,000 distinct CDR3 sequences, around 40% occurring once. Healthy individuals of Caucasian origin from Russia, aged about 6 to 95, served as donors. Overall study findings and caveats: PBMCs went unsorted, and a conclusive naive versus antigen-experienced comparison was therefore prevented. Calculation of diversity from one million T cells yielded estimates considered to be underestimates. A roughly linear fall in TCR beta diversity per million T cells was seen with increasing age.

Concerning this clonotype itself: The antigen remains unidentified.

Sequencing was performed on blood. This TCR derives from a woman under 30 in good health.

The CDR3 is CASSKGQGGNTDTQYF. As DNA, the CDR3 is TGTGCCAGCAGCAAAGGACAGGGGGGGAACACAGATACGCAGTATTTT. The V and J genes are TRBV21-1 and TRBJ2-3; the DNA was not used to check the table's D call, TRBD1. TRBV21-1 is given as a pseudogene. The CDR3 sequence is 16 residues long.